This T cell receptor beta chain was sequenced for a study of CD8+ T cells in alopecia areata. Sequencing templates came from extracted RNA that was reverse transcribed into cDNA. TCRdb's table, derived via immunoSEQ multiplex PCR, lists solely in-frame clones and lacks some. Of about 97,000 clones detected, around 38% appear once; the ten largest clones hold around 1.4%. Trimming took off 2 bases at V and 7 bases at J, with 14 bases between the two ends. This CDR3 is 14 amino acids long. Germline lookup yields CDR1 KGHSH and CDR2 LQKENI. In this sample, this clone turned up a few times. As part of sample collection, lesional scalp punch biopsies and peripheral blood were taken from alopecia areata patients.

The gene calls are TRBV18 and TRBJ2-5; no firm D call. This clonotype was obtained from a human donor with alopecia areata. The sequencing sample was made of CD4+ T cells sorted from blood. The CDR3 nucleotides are TGTGCCAGCTCACCAAAGGTCGATACGGGGACCCAGTACTTC. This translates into CASSPKVDTGTQYF.